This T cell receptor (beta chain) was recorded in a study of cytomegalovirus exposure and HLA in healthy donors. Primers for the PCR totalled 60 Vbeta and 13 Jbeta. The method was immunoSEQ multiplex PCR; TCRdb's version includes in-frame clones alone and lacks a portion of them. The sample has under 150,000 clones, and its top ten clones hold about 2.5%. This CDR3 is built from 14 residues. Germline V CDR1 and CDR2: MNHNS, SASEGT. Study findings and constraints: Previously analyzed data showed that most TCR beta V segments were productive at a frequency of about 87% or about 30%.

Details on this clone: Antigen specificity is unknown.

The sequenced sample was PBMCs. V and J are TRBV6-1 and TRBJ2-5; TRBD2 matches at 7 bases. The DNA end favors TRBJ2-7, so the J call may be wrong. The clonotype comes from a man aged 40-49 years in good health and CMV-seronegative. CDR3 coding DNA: TGTGCCAGCAGTGTAAGGCTAGCGGTTTACGAGCAGTACTTC. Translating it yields CASSVRLAVYEQYF.